This TCR beta chain is drawn from a study of regulatory T cells in long-lasting Graves disease. In germline, CDR1 is SGHRS, CDR2 YFSETQ. The CDR3 consists of 17 residues. Sample time point: newly diagnosed GD, antithyroid drugs for less than 3 months. Construction of the TCR library relied on RNA isolated from PBMCs. As for this clonotype: Its specificity is unknown. At one boundary the junction diverges from the germline segment, which might be a read error.

Arm-PCR with iRepertoire HTBI primers amplified the CDR3 regions for these TCR beta libraries. TCRdb re-called the multiplex PCR reads with MiXCR, one entry per CDR3 protein. Here the sample spans 440,000 or so distinct CDR3 sequences, roughly 17% being singletons. Findings and caveats of the study: Lower TCR diversity was seen in persistent Graves' patients than in newly diagnosed ones.

The sample was also linked to a second study, of T cells in Graves' hyperthyroidism and ophthalmopathy.

The TCR originated in a woman aged 25 to 39 with Graves disease. The starting material was peripheral blood mononuclear cells (PBMCs), obtained at new diagnosis, from a patient treated with antithyroid drugs. This sequence joins TRBV5-1 and TRBJ2-2, with TRBD2 matching over 14 bases. The DNA for the CDR3 is TGCGCCAGCAGGACTAGCGGGAGGGCCGGGAACGCCGGGGAGCTGTTTTTT. Translated, it gives CASRTSGRAGNAGELFF.